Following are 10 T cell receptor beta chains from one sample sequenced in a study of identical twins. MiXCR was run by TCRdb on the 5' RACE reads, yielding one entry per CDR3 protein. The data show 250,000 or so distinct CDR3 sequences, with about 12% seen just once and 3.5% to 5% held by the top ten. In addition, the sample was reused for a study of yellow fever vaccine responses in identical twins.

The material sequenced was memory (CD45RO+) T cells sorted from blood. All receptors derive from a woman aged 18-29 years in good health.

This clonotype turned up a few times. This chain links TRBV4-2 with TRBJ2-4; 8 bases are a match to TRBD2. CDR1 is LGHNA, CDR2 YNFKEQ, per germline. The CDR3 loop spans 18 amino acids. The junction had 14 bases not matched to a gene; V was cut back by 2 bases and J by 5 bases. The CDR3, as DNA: TGTGCCAGCAGCCAACCGGGATCGGGGGGGGGCCGTCAAAACATTCAGTACTTC. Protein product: CASSQPGSGGGRQNIQYF.

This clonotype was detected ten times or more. CDR3 DNA sequence: TGTGCCAGCAGTTTATATCCTAGCGGGGACAATTACTTC. It is translated as CASSLYPSGDNYF. The chain is built from TRBV12-3 or TRBV12-4 and TRBJ2-5, with 9 bases lining up with TRBD2. V trimming: 2 bases; J trimming: 14 bases; junction bases outside the gene matches: 9. This CDR3 contains 13 residues.

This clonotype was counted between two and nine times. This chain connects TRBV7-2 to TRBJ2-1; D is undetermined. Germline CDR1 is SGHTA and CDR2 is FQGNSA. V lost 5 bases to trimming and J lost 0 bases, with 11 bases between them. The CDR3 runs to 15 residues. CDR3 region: CASSLNSASYNEQFF. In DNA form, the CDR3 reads TGTGCCAGCAGCCTCAATTCCGCCTCCTACAATGAGCAGTTCTTC.

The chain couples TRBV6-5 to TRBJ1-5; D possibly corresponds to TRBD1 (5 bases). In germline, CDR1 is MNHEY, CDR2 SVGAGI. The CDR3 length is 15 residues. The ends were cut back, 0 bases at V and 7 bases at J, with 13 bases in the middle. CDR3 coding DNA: TGTGCCAGCAGTTACTCGGGGGGTAATGGACAGCCCCAGCATTTT. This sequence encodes CASSYSGGNGQPQHF.

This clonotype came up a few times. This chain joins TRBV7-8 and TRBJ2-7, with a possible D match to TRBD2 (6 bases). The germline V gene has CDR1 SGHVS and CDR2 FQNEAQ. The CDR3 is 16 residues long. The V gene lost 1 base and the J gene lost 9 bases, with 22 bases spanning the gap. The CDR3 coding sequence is TGTGCCAGCAGCTTAGGGGGGGACGTTAGGGTTCTAGTGCAGTACTTC. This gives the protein CASSLGGDVRVLVQYF.

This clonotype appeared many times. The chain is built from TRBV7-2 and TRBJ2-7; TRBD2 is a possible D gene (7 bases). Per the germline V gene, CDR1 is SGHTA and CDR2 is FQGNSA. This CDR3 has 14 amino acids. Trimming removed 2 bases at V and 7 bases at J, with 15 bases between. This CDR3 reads CASSLWGGAGEQYF. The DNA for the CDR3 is TGTGCCAGCAGCTTATGGGGGGGGGCCGGGGAGCAGTACTTC. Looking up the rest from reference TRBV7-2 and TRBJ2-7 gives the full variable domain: GAGVSQSPSNKVTEKGKDVELRCDPISGHTALYWYRQSLGQGLEFLIYFQGNSAPDKSGLPSDRFSAERTGGSVSTLTIQRTQQEDSAVYLCASSLWGGAGEQYFGPGTRLTVT.

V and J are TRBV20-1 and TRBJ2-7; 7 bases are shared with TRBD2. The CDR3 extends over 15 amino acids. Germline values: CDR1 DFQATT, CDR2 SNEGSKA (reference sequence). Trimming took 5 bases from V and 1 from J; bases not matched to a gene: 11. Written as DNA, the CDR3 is TGCAGTGCTGTCCTGGTGGGGGGAGGGTCCTACGAGCAGTACTTC. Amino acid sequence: CSAVLVGGGSYEQYF.

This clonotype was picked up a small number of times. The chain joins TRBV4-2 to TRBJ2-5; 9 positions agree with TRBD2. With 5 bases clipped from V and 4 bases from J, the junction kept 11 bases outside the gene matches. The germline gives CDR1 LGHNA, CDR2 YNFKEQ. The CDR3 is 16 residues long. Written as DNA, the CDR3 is TGTGCCAGCAGCGAGGTCGGAGCGGGAGGACGAGAGACCCAGTACTTC. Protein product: CASSEVGAGGRETQYF.

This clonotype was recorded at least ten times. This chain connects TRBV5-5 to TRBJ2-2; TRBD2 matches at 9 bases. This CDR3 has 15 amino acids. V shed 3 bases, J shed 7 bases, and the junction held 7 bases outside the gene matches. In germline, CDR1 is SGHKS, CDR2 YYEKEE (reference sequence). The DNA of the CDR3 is TGTGCCAGCAGCTACAAAGCGGGAGGCGGCGGGGAGCTGTTTTTT. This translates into CASSYKAGGGGELFF.

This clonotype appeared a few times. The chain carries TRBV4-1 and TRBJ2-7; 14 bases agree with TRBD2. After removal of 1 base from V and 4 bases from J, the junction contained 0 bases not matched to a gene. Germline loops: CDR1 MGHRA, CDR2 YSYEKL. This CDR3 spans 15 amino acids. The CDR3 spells CASSQGLAGGYEQYF. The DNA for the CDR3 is TGCGCCAGCAGCCAAGGACTAGCGGGAGGGTACGAGCAGTACTTC.